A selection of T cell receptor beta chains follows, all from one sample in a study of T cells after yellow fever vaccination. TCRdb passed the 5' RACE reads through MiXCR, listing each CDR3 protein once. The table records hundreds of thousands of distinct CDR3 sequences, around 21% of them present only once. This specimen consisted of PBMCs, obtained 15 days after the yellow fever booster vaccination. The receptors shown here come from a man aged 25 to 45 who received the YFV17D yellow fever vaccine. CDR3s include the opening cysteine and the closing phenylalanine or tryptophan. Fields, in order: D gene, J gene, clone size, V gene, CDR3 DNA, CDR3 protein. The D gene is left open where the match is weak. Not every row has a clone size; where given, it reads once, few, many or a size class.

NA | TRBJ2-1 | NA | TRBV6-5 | TGTGCCAGCAGTTTCGAGCCGATCACCTACAATGAGCAGTTCTTC | CASSFEPITYNEQFF
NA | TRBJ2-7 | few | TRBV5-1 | TGCGCCAGCAGCATTCCCGGGGCAACCTACGAGCAGTACTTC | CASSIPGATYEQYF
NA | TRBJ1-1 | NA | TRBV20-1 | TGCAGTGCTAGAGCCCCTTGGGAGGCTTTCTTT | CSARAPWEAFF
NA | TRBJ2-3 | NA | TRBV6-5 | TGTGCCAGCAGTTCCGGACTCCATAGCACAGATACGCAGTATTTT | CASSSGLHSTDTQYF
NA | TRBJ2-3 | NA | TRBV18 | TGTGCCAGCTCAAAGGACATAAGCACAGATACGCAGTATTTT | CASSKDISTDTQYF
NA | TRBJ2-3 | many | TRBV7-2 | TGTGCCAGCAGCTTAGCTGGAGGGCCAGAAGATACGCAGTATTTT | CASSLAGGPEDTQYF
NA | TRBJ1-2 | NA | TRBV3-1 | TGTGCCAGCAGCCGTCCCGGGGTCAGAGAGAATGGCTACACCTTC | CASSRPGVRENGYTF
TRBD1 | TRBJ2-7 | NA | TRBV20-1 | TGCAGTGCCCCCGACAGGGGGCAATACGAGCAGTACTTC | CSAPDRGQYEQYF
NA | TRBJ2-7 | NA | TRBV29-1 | TGCAGCGTTGAGGGCAGCCCGTCTTACGAGCAGTACTTC | CSVEGSPSYEQYF
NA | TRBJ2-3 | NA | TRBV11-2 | TGTGCCAGCAGCCTAAAAAAGACTCCAGGCAATACGCAGTATTTT | CASSLKKTPGNTQYF
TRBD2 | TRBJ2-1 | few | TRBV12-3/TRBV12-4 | TGTGCCAGCAGTTTCAGCGGGACTTGGTTCTTC | CASSFSGTWFF
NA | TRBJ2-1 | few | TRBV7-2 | TGTGCCAGCAGCCCGAGGACAGTCTACAATGAGCAGTTCTTC | CASSPRTVYNEQFF
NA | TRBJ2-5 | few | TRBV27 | TGTGCCAGCAGTTTATTGAATCGGGAGACCCAGTACTTC | CASSLLNRETQYF
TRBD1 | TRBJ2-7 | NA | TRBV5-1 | TGCGCCAGCAGCGGAGCCGGGACAGGGCTCTTCCACGAGCAGTACTTC | CASSGAGTGLFHEQYF
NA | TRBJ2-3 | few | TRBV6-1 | TGTGCCAGCAAATCCTCTGGGGATAGGATCACAGATACGCAGTATTTT | CASKSSGDRITDTQYF
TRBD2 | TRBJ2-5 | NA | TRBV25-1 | TGTGCCAGCAGCGGCGGGGGGGTGACAGAGACCCAGTACTTC | CASSGGGVTETQYF
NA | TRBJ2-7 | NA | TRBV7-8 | TGTGCCAGCAGCTTAAGGAGGGGGCTCTTAGGAGAGCAGTACTTC | CASSLRRGLLGEQYF
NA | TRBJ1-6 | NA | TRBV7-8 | TGTGCCAGCAGCTTAGAGGCCTATAATTCACCCCTCCACTTT | CASSLEAYNSPLHF
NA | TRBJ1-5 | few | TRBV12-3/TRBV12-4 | TGTGCCAGCAGTTGGTCCAGGGGAGATCAGCCCCAGCATTTT | CASSWSRGDQPQHF
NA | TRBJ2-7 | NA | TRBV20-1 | TGCAGTGCTAACAACGACAGATACGAGCAGTACTTC | CSANNDRYEQYF
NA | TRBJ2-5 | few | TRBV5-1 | TGCGCCAGCAGCTTGTCTCAGGGCATTAAAGAGACCCAGTACTTC | CASSLSQGIKETQYF
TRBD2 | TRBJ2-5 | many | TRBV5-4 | TGTGCCAGCACCGGGGGGGAAGGGGGAGAGACCCAGTACTTC | CASTGGEGGETQYF
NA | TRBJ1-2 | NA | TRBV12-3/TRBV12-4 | TGTGCCAGCAGGGAGACCATAGGTGGCTACACCTTC | CASRETIGGYTF
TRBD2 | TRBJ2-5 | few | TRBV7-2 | TGTGCCAGCAGCTTAGGGGGGGGAGTAGAGACCCAGTACTTC | CASSLGGGVETQYF
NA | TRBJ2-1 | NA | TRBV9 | TGTGCCAGCAGCGTAGACTTCGACAATGAGCAGTTCTTC | CASSVDFDNEQFF
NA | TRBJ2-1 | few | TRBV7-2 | TGTGCCAGCAGCTTAAATCAAAACTTC | CASSLNQNF
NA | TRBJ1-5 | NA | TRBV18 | TGTGCCAGCTCAGAAAGAGGACAGCCCCAGCATTTT | CASSERGQPQHF
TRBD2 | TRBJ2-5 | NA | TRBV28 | TGTGCCAGCAGTTTCCCACCTGCTAGCGGTGGCCAAGAGACCCAGTACTTC | CASSFPPASGGQETQYF
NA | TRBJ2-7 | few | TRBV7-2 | TGTGCCAGCAGTTGGGGAGAGGTGTACGAGCAGTACTTC | CASSWGEVYEQYF
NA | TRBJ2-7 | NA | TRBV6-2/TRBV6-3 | TGTGCCAGCAGTTACGTTGTCCGGGACGAGCAGTACTTC | CASSYVVRDEQYF
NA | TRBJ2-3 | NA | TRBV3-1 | TGTGCCAGCAGCCAAGGGTGGAGCACAGATACGCAGTATTTT | CASSQGWSTDTQYF
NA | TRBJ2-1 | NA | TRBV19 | TGTGCCAGTAGTGTCCAGGGCGGCAGCTCCTACAATGAGCAGTTCTTC | CASSVQGGSSYNEQFF
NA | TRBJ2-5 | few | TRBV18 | TGTGCCAGCTCACCACTACAGGGAACCCAGTACTTC | CASSPLQGTQYF
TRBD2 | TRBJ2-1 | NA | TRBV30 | TGTGCCTGGTACCTAGCGGGAAAATCGAATGAGCAGTTCTTC | CAWYLAGKSNEQFF
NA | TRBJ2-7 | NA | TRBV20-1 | TGCAGTGCCAAAGTAGCCTACGAGCAGTACTTC | CSAKVAYEQYF
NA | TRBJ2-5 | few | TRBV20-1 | TGCAGTGCTAGTGGAGGAGTTGAAGAGACCCAGTACTTC | CSASGGVEETQYF
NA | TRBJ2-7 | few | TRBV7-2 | TGTGCCAGCAGCTTACTTGGGGGACTGTACGAGCAGTACTTC | CASSLLGGLYEQYF
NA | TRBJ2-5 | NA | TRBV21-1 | TGTGCCAGCAGCAAGTCAGTGGTACTAAGCGGGCAAGAGACCCAGTACTTC | CASSKSVVLSGQETQYF
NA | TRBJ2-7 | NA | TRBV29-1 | TGCAGCGTGCGACACGGACTTTCGAGCTACGAGCAGTACTTC | CSVRHGLSSYEQYF
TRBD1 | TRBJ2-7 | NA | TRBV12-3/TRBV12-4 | TGTGCCAGCAGTTTAGCTGGGGCAGGGGGTAGGAAAAAGCAGTACTTC | CASSLAGAGGRKKQYF
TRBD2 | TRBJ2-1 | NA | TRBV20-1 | TGCAGTGCTCCAGACAGCACTAGCGGGGACAATGAGCAGTTCTTC | CSAPDSTSGDNEQFF
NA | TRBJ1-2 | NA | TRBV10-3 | TGTGCCATCAGTGACGGCCAGGGTAACTATGGCTACACCTTC | CAISDGQGNYGYTF
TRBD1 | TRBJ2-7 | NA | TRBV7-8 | TGTGCCAGCAGCTTCGCGGGTGACAGGGTCGAGCAGTACTTC | CASSFAGDRVEQYF
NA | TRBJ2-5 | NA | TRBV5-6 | TGTGCCAGCAGCTCAGACACAGTCCTAGAGACCCAGTACTTC | CASSSDTVLETQYF
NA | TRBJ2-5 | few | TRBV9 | TGTGCCAGCAGCGTAGATCAGGGTCAAGAGACCCAGTACTTC | CASSVDQGQETQYF
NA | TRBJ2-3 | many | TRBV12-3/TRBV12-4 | TGTGCCAGCAGTTTAGAGGGGACGCAGTATTTT | CASSLEGTQYF